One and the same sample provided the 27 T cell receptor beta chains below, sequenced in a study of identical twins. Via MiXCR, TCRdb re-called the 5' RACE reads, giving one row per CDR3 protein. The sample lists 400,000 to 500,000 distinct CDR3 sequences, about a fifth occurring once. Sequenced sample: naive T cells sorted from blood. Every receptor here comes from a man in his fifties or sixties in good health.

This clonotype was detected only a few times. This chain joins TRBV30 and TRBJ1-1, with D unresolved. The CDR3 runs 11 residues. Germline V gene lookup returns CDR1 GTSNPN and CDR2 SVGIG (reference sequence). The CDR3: CAELSLTEAFF. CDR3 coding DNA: TGTGCTGAACTCTCGCTCACTGAAGCTTTCTTT. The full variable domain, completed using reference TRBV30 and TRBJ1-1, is SQTIHQWPATLVQPVGSPLSLECTVEGTSNPNLYWYRQAAGRGLQLLFYSVGIGQISSEVPQNLSASRPQDRQFILSSKKLLLSDSGFYLCAELSLTEAFFGQGTRLTVV.

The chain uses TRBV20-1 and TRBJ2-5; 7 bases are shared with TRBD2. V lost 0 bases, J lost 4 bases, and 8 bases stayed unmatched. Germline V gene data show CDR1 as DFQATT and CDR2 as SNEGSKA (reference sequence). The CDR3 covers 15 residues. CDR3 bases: TGCAGTGCTAGAGACTACGGGAGGCCGGGAGAGACCCAGTACTTC. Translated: CSARDYGRPGETQYF.

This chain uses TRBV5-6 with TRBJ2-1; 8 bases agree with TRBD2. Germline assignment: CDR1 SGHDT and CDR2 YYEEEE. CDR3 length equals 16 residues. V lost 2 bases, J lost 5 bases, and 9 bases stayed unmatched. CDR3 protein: CASSFRALAGHNEQFF. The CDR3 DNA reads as TGTGCCAGCAGCTTTCGGGCCCTAGCGGGCCACAATGAGCAGTTCTTC.

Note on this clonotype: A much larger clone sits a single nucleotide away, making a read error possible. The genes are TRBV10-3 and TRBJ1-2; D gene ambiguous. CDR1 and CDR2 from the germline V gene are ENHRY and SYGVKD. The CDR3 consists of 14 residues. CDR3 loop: CSISLEGTNYGYTF. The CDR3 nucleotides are TGTTCCATCAGTTTGGAGGGAACTAACTATGGCTACACCTTC.

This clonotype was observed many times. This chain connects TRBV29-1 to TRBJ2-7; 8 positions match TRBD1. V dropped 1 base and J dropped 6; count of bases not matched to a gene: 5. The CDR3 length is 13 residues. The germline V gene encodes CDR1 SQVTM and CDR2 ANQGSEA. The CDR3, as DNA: TGCAGCGTTGAAGGTCCAGGGGGCGGCGAGCAGTACTTC. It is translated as CSVEGPGGGEQYF.

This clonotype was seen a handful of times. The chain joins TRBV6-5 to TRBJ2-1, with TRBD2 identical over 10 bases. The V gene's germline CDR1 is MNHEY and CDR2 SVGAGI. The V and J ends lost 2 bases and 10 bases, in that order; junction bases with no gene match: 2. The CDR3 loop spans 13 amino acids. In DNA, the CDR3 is TGTGCCAGCAGTTACACGGGACTAGCGGAGCAGTTCTTC. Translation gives CASSYTGLAEQFF.

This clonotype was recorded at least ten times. The CDR3 DNA reads as TGTGCCAGCAGGCCCGGGACAGGGGAAGCTTTCTTT. It encodes CASRPGTGEAFF. This rearrangement joins TRBV28 to TRBJ1-1, with 9 bases lining up with TRBD1. The CDR3 is 12 amino acids. Germline V CDR1 and CDR2: MDHEN, SYDVKM. V shed 6 bases, J shed 8 bases, and the junction held 4 bases outside the gene matches.

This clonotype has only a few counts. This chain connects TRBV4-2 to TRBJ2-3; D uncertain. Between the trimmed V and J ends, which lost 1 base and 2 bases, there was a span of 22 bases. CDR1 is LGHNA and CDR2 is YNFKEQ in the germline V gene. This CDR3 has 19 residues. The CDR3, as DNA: TGTGCCAGCAGCCAAGGATCCGTCGAGTATGGTCCAATCACAGATACGCAGTATTTT. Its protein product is CASSQGSVEYGPITDTQYF.

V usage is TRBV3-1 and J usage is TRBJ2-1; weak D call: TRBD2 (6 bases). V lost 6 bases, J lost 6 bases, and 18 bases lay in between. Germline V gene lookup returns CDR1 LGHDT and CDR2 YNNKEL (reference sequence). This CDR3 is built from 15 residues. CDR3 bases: TGTGCCAGCAGGGGTCACGGGGGAGCGCGCAATGAGCAGTTCTTC. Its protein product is CASRGHGGARNEQFF.

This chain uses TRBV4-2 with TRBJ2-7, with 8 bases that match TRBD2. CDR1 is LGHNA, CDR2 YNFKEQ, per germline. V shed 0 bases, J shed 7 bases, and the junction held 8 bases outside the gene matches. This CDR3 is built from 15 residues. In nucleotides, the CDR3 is TGTGCCAGCAGCCAAGAGTTGGGACTAGGGTATGAGCAGTACTTC. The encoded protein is CASSQELGLGYEQYF.

The CDR3 loop is CASSSVGAMNTEAFF. The CDR3 DNA sequence: TGCGCCAGCAGCTCAGTCGGAGCCATGAACACTGAAGCTTTCTTT. V is TRBV5-1 and J is TRBJ1-1; D ambiguous. Trimming cost V 3 bases and J 0 bases, with 12 bases left between them. This CDR3 is built from 15 residues. The V gene's germline CDR1 is SGHRS and CDR2 YFSETQ.

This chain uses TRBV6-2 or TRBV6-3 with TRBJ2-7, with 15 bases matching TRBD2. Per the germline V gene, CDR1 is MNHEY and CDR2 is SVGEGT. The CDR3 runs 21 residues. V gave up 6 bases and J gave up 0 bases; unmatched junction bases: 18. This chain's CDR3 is CASSSRGPGLAGGRSSYEQYF. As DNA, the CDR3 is TGTGCCAGCAGCTCGAGGGGACCGGGACTAGCGGGAGGACGGAGCTCCTACGAGCAGTACTTC.

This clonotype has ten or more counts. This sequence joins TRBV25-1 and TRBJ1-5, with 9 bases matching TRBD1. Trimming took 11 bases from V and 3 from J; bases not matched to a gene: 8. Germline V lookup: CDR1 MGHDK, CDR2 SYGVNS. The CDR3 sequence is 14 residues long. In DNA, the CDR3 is TGTGCCTCGCGGGGGACAGGGAACAATCAGCCCCAGCATTTT. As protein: CASRGTGNNQPQHF.

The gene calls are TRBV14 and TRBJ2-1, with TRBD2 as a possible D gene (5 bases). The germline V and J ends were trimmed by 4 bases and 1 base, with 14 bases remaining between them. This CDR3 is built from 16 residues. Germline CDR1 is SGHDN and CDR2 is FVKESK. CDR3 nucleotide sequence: TGTGCCAGCAGCCCAGAGGGCCTAGGGTCCTACAATGAGCAGTTCTTC. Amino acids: CASSPEGLGSYNEQFF.

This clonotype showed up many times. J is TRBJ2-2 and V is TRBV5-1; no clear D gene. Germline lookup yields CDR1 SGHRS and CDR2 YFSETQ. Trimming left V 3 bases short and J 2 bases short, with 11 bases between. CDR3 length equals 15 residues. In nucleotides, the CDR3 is TGCGCCAGCAGCTGGAGTAGATCTAACACCGGGGAGCTGTTTTTT. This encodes CASSWSRSNTGELFF.

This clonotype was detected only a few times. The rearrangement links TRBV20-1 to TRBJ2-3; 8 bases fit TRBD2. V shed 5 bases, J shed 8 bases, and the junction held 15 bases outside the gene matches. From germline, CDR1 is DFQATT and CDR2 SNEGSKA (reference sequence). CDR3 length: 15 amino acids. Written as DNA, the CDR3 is TGCAGTGCTCCGTTGGGGAGCGGGAGTCTGATTACGCAGTATTTT. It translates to CSAPLGSGSLITQYF.

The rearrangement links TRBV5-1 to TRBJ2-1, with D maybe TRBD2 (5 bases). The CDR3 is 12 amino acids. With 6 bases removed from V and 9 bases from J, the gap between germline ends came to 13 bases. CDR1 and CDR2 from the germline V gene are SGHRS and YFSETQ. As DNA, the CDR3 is TGCGCCAGCAAATCTGAGGGCGGTGAGCAGTTCTTC. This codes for CASKSEGGEQFF.

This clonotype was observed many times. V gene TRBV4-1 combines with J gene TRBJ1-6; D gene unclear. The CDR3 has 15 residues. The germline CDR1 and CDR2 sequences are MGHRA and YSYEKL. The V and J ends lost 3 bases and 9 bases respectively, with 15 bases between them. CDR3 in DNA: TGCGCCAGCAGCCAGGTGGGAGGGTATGGTTCACCCCTCCACTTT. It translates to CASSQVGGYGSPLHF.

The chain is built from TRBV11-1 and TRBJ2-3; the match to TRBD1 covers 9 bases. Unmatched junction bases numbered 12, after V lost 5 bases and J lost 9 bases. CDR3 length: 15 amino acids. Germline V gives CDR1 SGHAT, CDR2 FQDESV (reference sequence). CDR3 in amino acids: CASSPGQGLLWTQYF. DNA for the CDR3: TGTGCCAGCAGCCCGGGACAGGGCCTGTTGTGGACGCAGTATTTT.

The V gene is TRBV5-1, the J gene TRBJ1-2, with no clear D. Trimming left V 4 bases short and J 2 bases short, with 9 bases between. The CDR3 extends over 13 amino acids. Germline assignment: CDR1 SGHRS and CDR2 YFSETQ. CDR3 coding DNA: TGCGCCAGCAGCGGTGACACAAACTATGGCTACACCTTC. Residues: CASSGDTNYGYTF.

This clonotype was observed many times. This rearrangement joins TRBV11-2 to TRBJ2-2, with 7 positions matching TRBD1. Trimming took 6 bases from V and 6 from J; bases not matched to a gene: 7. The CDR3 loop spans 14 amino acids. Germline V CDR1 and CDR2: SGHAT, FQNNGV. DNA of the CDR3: TGTGCCAGCAGAAACAGGGGCGGCGCCGGGGAGCTGTTTTTT. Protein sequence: CASRNRGGAGELFF.

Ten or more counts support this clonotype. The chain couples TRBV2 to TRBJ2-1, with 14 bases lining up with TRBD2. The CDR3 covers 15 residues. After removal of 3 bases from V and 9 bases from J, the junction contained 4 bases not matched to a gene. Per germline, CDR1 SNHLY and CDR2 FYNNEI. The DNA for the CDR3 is TGTGCCAGCAGTGATCCGGGACTAGCGGGAGTTGAGCAGTTCTTC. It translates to CASSDPGLAGVEQFF. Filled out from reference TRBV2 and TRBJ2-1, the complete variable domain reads EPEVTQTPSHQVTQMGQEVILRCVPISNHLYFYWYRQILGQKVEFLVSFYNNEISEKSEIFDDQFSVERPDGSNFTLKIRSTKLEDSAMYFCASSDPGLAGVEQFFGPGTRLTVL.

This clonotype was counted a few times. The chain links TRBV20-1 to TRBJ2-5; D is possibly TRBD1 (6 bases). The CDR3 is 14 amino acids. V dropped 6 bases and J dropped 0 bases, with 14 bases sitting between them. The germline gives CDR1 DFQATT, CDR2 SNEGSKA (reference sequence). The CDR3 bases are TGCAGTGCCCAGAGACAGGACCACCAAGAGACCCAGTACTTC. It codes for CSAQRQDHQETQYF.

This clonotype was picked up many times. CDR3 sequence (DNA): TGCGCCAGCAGCCAAGATAGGAGGAGACTACCGGGACCCCGGAACACTGAAGCTTTCTTT. It codes for CASSQDRRRLPGPRNTEAFF. The chain recombines TRBV4-1 with TRBJ1-1; D is possibly TRBD1 (5 bases). V shed 0 bases and J shed 1 base, with 24 bases lying between them. CDR3 length equals 20 residues. Germline assignment: CDR1 MGHRA and CDR2 YSYEKL.

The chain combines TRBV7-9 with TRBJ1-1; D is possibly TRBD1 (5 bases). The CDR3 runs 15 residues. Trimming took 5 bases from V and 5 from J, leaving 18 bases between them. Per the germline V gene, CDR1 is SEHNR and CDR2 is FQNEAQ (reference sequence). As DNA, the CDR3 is TGTGCCAGCAGCCCCGGGACCACCAAAGATACTGAAGCTTTCTTT. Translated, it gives CASSPGTTKDTEAFF.

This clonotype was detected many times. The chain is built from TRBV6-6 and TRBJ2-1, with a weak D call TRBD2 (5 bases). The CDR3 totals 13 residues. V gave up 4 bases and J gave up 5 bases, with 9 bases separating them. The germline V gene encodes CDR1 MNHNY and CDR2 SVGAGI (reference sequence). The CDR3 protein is CASSSPGDNEQFF. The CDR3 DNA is TGTGCCAGCAGTTCCCCCGGGGACAATGAGCAGTTCTTC.

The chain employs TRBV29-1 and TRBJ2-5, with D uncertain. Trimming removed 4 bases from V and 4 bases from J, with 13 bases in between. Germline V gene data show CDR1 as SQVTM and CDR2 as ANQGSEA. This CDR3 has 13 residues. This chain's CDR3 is CSVVVRNGETQYF. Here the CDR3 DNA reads TGCAGCGTTGTTGTTCGGAATGGAGAGACCCAGTACTTC.